This T cell receptor beta chain was retrieved from a study of cytomegalovirus exposure and HLA in healthy donors. Study as a whole: Ancestry clustering placed 81% of about 400 genotyped donors in the Caucasian-associated cluster.

Study findings and constraints: In a later analysis, HLA-C alleles had the fewest associated TCRs, DRB1 alleles the most. TCR beta V segments were, for the most part, productive about 87% or about 30% of the time in an earlier analysis. Solely CMV serostatus was available to characterize immune exposure.

CDR1 SGHRS and CDR2 YFSETQ come from the germline V gene. Losses at the gene ends were 0 bases for V and 1 base for J; bases not matched to a gene: 4. The CDR3 extends over 16 amino acids. Vbeta (60) and Jbeta (13) primers were used in the PCR. Some clones are missing from TCRdb's copy, which holds only in-frame ones; the method was immunoSEQ multiplex PCR. The table records around 110,000 clones, roughly 70% of them present only once. Comments on this clone: Its antigen is currently unknown.

Sequencing was carried out using PBMCs. The chain is built from TRBV5-1 and TRBJ2-1, with 7 bases fitting TRBD1. This clonotype was obtained from a woman in her twenties or thirties in good health and CMV-seronegative. The CDR3 reads CASSLEGAVSYNEQFF. The CDR3 DNA sequence: TGCGCCAGCAGCTTGGAGGGGGCGGTTTCCTACAATGAGCAGTTCTTC.